This T cell receptor beta chain derives from a study of cytomegalovirus exposure and HLA in healthy donors. Study-wide points: V- and J-gene trimming in TCR beta was tied to a missense DCLRE1C variant by an analysis performed later. HLA alleles were associated with 16,000 or so TCR beta sequences in a later analysis at 0.05 false discovery rate.

Regarding this clone: Its matching antigen is unknown.

Researchers ran the PCR with 60 Vbeta and 13 Jbeta primers. Authors' processing steps: An analysis that came later counted roughly 80 million unique TCR beta chains, roughly 11 million shared. Data came from immunoSEQ multiplex PCR; TCRdb stores just in-frame clones and leaves some out. V and J calls and clone size are copied from that table; D and trimming were computed from the DNA. The data hold over 130,000 clones, with around four fifths observed a single time. Between the trimmed V and J ends, which lost 0 bases and 10 bases, there was a span of 16 bases. The CDR3 covers 16 residues. Per the germline V gene, CDR1 is LNHNV and CDR2 is YYDKDF (reference sequence).

This receptor was identified in a man under 40 in good health and CMV-seropositive. This chain connects TRBV15 to TRBJ1-6; tentatively, D is TRBD1 (5 bases). Sequenced sample: PBMCs. CDR3 DNA sequence: TGTGCCACCAGCAGAGAGGGAGGGACGGGTCACTCACCCCTCCACTTT. Protein sequence: CATSREGGTGHSPLHF.